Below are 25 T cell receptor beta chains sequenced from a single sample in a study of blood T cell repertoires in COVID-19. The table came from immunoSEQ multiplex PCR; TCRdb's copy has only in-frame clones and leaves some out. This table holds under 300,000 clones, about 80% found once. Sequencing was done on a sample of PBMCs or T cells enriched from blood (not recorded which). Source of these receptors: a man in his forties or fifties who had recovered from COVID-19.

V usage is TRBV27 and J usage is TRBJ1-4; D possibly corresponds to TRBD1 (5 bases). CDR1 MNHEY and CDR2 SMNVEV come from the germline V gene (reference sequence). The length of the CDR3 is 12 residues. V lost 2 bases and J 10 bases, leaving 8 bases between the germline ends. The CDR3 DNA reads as TGTGCCAGCAGTTTACCGGGGGGAAAACTGTTTTTT. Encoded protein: CASSLPGGKLFF. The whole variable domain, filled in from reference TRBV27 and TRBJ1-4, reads EAQVTQNPRYLITVTGKKLTVTCSQNMNHEYMSWYRQDPGLGLRQIYYSMNVEVTDKGDVPEGYKVSRKEKRNFPLILESPSPNQTSLYFCASSLPGGKLFFGSGTQLSVL.

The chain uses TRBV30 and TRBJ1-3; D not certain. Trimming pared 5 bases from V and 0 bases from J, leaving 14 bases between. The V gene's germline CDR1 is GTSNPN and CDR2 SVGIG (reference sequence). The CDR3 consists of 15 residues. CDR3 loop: CAWSQTPFSGNTIYF. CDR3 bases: TGTGCCTGGTCCCAGACACCATTCTCTGGAAACACCATATATTTT.

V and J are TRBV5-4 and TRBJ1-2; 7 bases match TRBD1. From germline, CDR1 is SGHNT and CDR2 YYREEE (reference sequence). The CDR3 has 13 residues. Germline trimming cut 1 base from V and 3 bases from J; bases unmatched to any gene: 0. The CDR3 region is CASSLTGDYGYTF. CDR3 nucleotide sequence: TGTGCCAGCAGCTTGACAGGGGACTATGGCTACACCTTC.

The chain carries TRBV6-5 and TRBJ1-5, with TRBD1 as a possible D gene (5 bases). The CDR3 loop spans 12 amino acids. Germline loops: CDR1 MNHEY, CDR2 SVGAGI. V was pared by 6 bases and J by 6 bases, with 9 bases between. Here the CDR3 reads CASSSGGQPQHF. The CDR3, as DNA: TGTGCCAGCAGCTCCGGGGGTCAGCCCCAGCATTTT.

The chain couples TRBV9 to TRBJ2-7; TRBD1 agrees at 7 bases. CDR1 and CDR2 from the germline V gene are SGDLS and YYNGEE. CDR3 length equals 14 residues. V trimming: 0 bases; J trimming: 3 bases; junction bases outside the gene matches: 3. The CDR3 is CASSVGGQSYEQYF. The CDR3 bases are TGTGCCAGCAGCGTAGGGGGACAGAGCTACGAGCAGTACTTC.

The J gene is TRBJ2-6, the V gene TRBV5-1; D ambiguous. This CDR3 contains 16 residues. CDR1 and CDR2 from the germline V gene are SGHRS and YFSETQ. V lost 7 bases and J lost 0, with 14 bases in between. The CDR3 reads CASCWSAGSGANVLTF. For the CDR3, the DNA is TGCGCCAGCTGCTGGAGCGCCGGCTCTGGGGCCAACGTCCTGACTTTC.

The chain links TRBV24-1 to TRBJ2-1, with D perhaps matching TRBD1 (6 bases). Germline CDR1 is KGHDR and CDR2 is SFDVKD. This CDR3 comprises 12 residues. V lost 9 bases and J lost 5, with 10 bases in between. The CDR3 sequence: CATLGGNNEQFF. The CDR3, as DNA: TGTGCCACCCTAGGGGGTAACAATGAGCAGTTCTTC.

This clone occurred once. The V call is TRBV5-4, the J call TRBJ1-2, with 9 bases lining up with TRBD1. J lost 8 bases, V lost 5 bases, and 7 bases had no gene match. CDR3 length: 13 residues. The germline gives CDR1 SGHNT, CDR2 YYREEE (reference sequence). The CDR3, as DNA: TGTGCCAGCAGGGGGGGACAGGGCCGAGGCTACACCTTC. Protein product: CASRGGQGRGYTF.

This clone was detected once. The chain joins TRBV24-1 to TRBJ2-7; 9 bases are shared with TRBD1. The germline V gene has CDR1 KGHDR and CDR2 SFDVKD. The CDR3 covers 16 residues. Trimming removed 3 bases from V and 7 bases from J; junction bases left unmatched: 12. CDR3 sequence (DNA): TGTGCCACCAGTGATATTCTCCCGGGGACAGGGTATGAGCAGTACTTC. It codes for CATSDILPGTGYEQYF.

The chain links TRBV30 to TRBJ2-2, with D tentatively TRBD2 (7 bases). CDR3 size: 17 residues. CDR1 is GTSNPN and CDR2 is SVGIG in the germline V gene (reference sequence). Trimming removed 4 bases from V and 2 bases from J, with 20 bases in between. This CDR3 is CAWKLQRGGSNTGELFF. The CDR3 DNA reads TGTGCCTGGAAACTTCAAAGGGGGGGGTCCAACACCGGGGAGCTGTTTTTT.

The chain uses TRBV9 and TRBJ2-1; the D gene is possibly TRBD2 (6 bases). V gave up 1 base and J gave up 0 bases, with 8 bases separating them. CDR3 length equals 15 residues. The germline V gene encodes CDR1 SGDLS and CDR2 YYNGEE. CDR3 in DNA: TGTGCCAGCAGCGTAATAGCGGCCTCCTACAATGAGCAGTTCTTC. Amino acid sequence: CASSVIAASYNEQFF.

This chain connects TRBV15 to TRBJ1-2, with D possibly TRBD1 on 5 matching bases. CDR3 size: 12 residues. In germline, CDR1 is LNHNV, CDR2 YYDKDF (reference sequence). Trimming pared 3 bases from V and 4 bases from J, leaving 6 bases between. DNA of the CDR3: TGTGCCACCAGCAGGGACACCTATGGCTACACCTTC. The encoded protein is CATSRDTYGYTF.

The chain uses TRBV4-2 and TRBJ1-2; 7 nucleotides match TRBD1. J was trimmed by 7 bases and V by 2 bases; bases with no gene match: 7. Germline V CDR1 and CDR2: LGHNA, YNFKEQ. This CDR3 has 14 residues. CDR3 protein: CASSQLGTELGYTF. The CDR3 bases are TGTGCCAGCAGCCAACTCGGGACAGAACTTGGCTACACCTTC.

The CDR3 sequence: CASSLGGTGNYGYTF. CDR3 bases: TGTGCCAGCAGCTTAGGGGGGACAGGGAACTATGGCTACACCTTC. J is TRBJ1-2 and V is TRBV7-8; 9 nucleotides line up with TRBD1. The CDR3 totals 15 residues. The V gene end was trimmed by 1 base and the J gene end by 2 bases; junction bases not matched to a gene: 2. Germline V CDR1 and CDR2: SGHVS, FQNEAQ.

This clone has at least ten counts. The CDR3 nucleotides are TGTGCCAGCAGCTTACAAGCCAGCGGGAGCTCCTACGAGCAGTACTTC. This sequence encodes CASSLQASGSSYEQYF. J is TRBJ2-7 and V is TRBV11-2; TRBD2 matches 8 bases. The CDR3 has 16 amino acids. The V segment lost 2 bases and the J segment 0 bases; nucleotides outside the gene matches: 6. CDR1 and CDR2 from the germline V gene are SGHAT and FQNNGV.

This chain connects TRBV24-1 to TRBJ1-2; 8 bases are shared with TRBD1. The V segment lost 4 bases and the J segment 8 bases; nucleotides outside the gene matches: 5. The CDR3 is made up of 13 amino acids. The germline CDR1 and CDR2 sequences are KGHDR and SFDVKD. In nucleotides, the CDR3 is TGTGCCACCAGTGAGACAGGGGAGAGGGGCTACACCTTC. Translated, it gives CATSETGERGYTF.

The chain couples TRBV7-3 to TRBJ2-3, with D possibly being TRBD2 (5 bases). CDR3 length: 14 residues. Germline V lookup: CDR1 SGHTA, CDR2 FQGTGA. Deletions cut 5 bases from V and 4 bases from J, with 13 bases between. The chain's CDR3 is CASSPRRNSDTQYF. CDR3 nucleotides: TGTGCCAGCAGCCCACGGAGGAACTCAGATACGCAGTATTTT.

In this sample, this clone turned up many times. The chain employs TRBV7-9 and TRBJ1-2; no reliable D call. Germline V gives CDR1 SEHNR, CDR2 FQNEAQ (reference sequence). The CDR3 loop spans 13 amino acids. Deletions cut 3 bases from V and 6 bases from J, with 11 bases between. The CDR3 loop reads CASSFEMENGYTF. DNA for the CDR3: TGTGCCAGCAGCTTTGAGATGGAGAATGGCTACACCTTC.

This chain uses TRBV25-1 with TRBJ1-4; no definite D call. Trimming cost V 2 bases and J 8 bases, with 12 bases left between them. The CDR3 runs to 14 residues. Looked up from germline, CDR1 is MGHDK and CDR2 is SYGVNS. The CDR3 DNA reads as TGTGCCAGCAGTGAACCTGGGAGAGGGGAAAAACTGTTTTTT. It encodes CASSEPGRGEKLFF. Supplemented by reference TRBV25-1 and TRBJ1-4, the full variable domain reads EADIYQTPRYLVIGTGKKITLECSQTMGHDKMYWYQQDPGMELHLIHYSYGVNSTEKGDLSSESTVSRIRTEHFPLTLESARPSHTSQYLCASSEPGRGEKLFFGSGTQLSVL.

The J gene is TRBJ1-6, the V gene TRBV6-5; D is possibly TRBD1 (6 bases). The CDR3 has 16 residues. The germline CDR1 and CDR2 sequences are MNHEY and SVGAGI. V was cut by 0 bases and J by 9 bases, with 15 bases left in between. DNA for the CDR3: TGTGCCAGCAGTTACTCGGGTAGGGGGAGTAGTTCACCCCTCCACTTT. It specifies CASSYSGRGSSSPLHF.

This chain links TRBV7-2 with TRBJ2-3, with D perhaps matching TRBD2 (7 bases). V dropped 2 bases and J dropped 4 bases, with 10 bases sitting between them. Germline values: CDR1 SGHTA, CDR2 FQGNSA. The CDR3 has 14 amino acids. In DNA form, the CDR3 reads TGTGCCAGCAGCTTAACGGGGGGCGCAGATACGCAGTATTTT. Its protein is CASSLTGGADTQYF.

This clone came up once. DNA of the CDR3: TGTGCCAGCAGCATCAGCCTCGGGGTAACACGAAACGAGCAGTACTTC. It encodes CASSISLGVTRNEQYF. The chain links TRBV7-9 to TRBJ2-7; D may be TRBD2 (5 bases). Trimming pared 5 bases from V and 5 bases from J, leaving 22 bases between. CDR3 length: 16 residues. CDR1 and CDR2 from the germline V gene are SEHNR and FQNEAQ (reference sequence).

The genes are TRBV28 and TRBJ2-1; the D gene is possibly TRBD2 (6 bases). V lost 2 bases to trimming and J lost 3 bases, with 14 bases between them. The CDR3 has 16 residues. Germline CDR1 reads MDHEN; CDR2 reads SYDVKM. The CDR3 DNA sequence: TGTGCCAGCAGTTTACCGGCCAGCGGGCGCTACAATGAGCAGTTCTTC. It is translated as CASSLPASGRYNEQFF.

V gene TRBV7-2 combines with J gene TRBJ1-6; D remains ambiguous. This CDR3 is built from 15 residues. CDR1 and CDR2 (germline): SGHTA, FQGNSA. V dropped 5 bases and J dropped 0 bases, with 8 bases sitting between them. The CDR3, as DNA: TGTGCCAGCAGCGAGCGCAGCTCCTATAATTCACCCCTCCACTTT. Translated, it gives CASSERSSYNSPLHF.

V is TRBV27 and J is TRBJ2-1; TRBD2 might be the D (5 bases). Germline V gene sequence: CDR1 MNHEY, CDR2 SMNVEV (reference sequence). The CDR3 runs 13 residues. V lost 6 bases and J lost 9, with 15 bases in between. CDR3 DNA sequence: TGTGCCAGCAGCATCGGTCACGGGATTGAGCAGTTCTTC. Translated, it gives CASSIGHGIEQFF.